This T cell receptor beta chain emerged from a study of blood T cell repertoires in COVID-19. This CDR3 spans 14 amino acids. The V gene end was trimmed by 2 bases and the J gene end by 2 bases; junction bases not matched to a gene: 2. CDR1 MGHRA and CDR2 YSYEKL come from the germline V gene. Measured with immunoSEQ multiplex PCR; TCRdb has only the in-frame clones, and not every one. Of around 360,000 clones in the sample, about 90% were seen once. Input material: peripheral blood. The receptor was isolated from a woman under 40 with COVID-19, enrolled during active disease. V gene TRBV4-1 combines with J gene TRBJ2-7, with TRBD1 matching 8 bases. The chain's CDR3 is CASSQRTGTYEQYF. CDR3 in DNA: TGCGCCAGCAGCCAAAGGACAGGGACCTACGAGCAGTACTTC.